Listed here are 27 T cell receptor beta chains from one sample, sequenced in a study of CD8 T cells in ankylosing spondylitis. One entry per CDR3 protein, called by TCRdb with MiXCR from the 5' RACE reads. This table holds over 130,000 distinct CDR3 sequences, under 55% found once. Sequencing was carried out using synovial fluid, either unsorted or a sorted T cell fraction (not recorded which). These receptors were taken from a male donor with ankylosing spondylitis.

This chain uses TRBV5-1 with TRBJ2-2; D is ambiguous. V lost 1 base, J lost 1 base, and 17 bases lay in between. CDR3 size: 18 residues. Germline lookup yields CDR1 SGHRS and CDR2 YFSETQ. CDR3 in amino acids: CASSLNPRQYRNTGELFF. In DNA, the CDR3 is TGCGCCAGCAGCTTGAACCCAAGACAATATCGGAACACCGGGGAGCTGTTTTTT.

This chain links TRBV28 with TRBJ2-5; D ambiguous. Trimming cost V 7 bases and J 0 bases, with 12 bases left between them. This CDR3 has 14 residues. Germline CDR1 is MDHEN and CDR2 is SYDVKM. The CDR3 here is CASTFGRYQETQYF. In nucleotides, the CDR3 is TGTGCCAGCACCTTTGGAAGGTACCAAGAGACCCAGTACTTC.

This clonotype was detected a few times. The chain has TRBV14 and TRBJ2-3; D might be TRBD1 (5 bases). CDR3 length: 15 residues. The V gene's germline CDR1 is SGHDN and CDR2 FVKESK. Trimming shortened V by 0 bases and J by 2 bases, and 9 bases separated the two germline ends. CDR3 protein: CASSQEGQFTDTQYF. The CDR3 DNA reads as TGTGCCAGCAGCCAAGAAGGACAATTCACAGATACGCAGTATTTT.

The chain is built from TRBV12-3 or TRBV12-4 and TRBJ1-1; D is uncertain. V dropped 3 bases and J dropped 0 bases, with 14 bases sitting between them. The CDR3 loop spans 16 amino acids. The CDR3 is CASSFSTELMNTEAFF. In DNA form, the CDR3 reads TGTGCCAGCAGTTTTAGTACGGAACTCATGAACACTGAAGCTTTCTTT.

The rearrangement uses TRBV29-1 and TRBJ1-1; D not certain. From germline, CDR1 is SQVTM and CDR2 ANQGSEA. This CDR3 has 12 residues. V was pared by 7 bases and J by 5 bases, with 14 bases between. The CDR3 nucleotides read TGCAGCGCCCAAATAGGAGAAACTGAAGCTTTCTTT. It encodes CSAQIGETEAFF.

This chain links TRBV20-1 with TRBJ2-1; TRBD2 agrees at 9 bases. This CDR3 comprises 13 residues. Germline trimming cut 3 bases from V and 8 bases from J; bases unmatched to any gene: 5. Germline V gene lookup returns CDR1 DFQATT and CDR2 SNEGSKA (reference sequence). The CDR3 loop is CSASSGSVYEQFF. Here the CDR3 DNA reads TGCAGTGCTAGTAGCGGGAGTGTCTATGAGCAGTTCTTC.

The chain combines TRBV28 with TRBJ2-2; D is ambiguous. The CDR3 is made up of 12 amino acids. The V and J ends lost 8 bases and 5 bases respectively, with 9 bases between them. Germline loops: CDR1 MDHEN, CDR2 SYDVKM. CDR3 nucleotides: TGTGCCAGCGGGTACGGGACCGGGGAGCTGTTTTTT. Protein: CASGYGTGELFF.

This clonotype was picked up one time. The chain has TRBV4-1 and TRBJ2-2, with a possible D match to TRBD1 (6 bases). The germline V gene has CDR1 MGHRA and CDR2 YSYEKL. The CDR3 totals 16 residues. With 4 bases removed from V and 7 bases from J, the gap between germline ends came to 19 bases. The CDR3 bases are TGCGCCAGCAGCCCGCTCGGGCAGGGGCGAGTCGGGGAGCTGTTTTTT. Residues: CASSPLGQGRVGELFF.

The chain uses TRBV28 and TRBJ2-1; tentative D call: TRBD2 (6 bases). V was trimmed by 8 bases and J by 4 bases, leaving 12 bases between them. CDR1 MDHEN and CDR2 SYDVKM come from the germline V gene. This CDR3 comprises 13 residues. CDR3 nucleotide sequence: TGTGCCAGCGCCTGGGAGGAGTACAATGAGCAGTTCTTC. Protein product: CASAWEEYNEQFF.

The rearrangement uses TRBV20-1 and TRBJ2-1; D is undetermined. V lost 6 bases, J lost 4 bases, and 7 bases lay in between. CDR1 DFQATT and CDR2 SNEGSKA come from the germline V gene (reference sequence). CDR3 length: 11 amino acids. CDR3 protein: CSAIVYNEQFF. CDR3 coding DNA: TGCAGTGCCATAGTATACAATGAGCAGTTCTTC.

A few counts support this clonotype. The V call is TRBV6-1, the J call TRBJ1-4; D might be TRBD1 (6 bases). The CDR3 runs to 15 residues. Germline loops: CDR1 MNHNS, CDR2 SASEGT. V gave up 8 bases and J gave up 8 bases, with 21 bases separating them. The CDR3 here is CASSLVGGAGEKLFF. The CDR3 DNA sequence: TGTGCCAGCTCCCTTGTCGGGGGCGCCGGGGAAAAACTGTTTTTT.

The chain employs TRBV20-1 and TRBJ2-1; D is unresolved. CDR1 DFQATT and CDR2 SNEGSKA come from the germline V gene (reference sequence). The CDR3 consists of 15 residues. V gave up 1 base and J gave up 2 bases, with 12 bases separating them. The CDR3 loop reads CSARVYSWPYNEQFF. The CDR3 DNA is TGCAGTGCTAGAGTTTACAGTTGGCCCTACAATGAGCAGTTCTTC.

The chain is built from TRBV3-1 and TRBJ1-1, with D tentatively TRBD1 (5 bases). The CDR3 extends over 14 amino acids. Trimming took off 4 bases at V and 5 bases at J, with 14 bases between the two ends. Germline V gene lookup returns CDR1 LGHDT and CDR2 YNNKEL (reference sequence). CDR3 residues: CASSPLGRITEAFF. The CDR3 DNA follows: TGTGCCAGCAGCCCCCTGGGACGTATAACTGAAGCTTTCTTT.

The V and J genes are TRBV15 and TRBJ2-5, with TRBD2 identical over 9 bases. The germline gives CDR1 LNHNV, CDR2 YYDKDF (reference sequence). The J segment lost 5 bases and the V segment lost 7 bases, leaving 5 bases of the junction unmatched. The CDR3 sequence is 13 residues long. CDR3 DNA: TGTGCCACCAATGCGGGGGGGCGGGAGACCCAGTACTTC. It translates to CATNAGGRETQYF.

The chain joins TRBV12-3 or TRBV12-4 to TRBJ1-1; D unclear. The V gene lost 6 bases and the J gene lost 1 base, with 9 bases spanning the gap. The CDR3 is 13 residues long. The CDR3 sequence is CASSPQRNTEAFF. The CDR3, as DNA: TGTGCCAGCAGCCCCCAGAGGAACACTGAAGCTTTCTTT.

The genes are TRBV6-2 or TRBV6-3 and TRBJ2-2, with TRBD1 matching 7 bases. CDR1 and CDR2 from the germline V gene are MNHEY and SVGEGT. J gave up 5 bases and V 2 bases, and 5 bases lay outside the gene matches. The CDR3 length is 15 residues. The CDR3 here is CASSYRTGETGELFF. The CDR3 DNA reads TGTGCCAGCAGTTACCGGACAGGCGAAACCGGGGAGCTGTTTTTT.

The chain carries TRBV5-1 and TRBJ2-1; 9 nucleotides agree with TRBD2. V lost 1 base to trimming and J lost 4 bases; unmatched junction nucleotides: 12. The germline V gene encodes CDR1 SGHRS and CDR2 YFSETQ. The CDR3 extends over 18 amino acids. In DNA, the CDR3 is TGCGCCAGCAGCTTGTCAACCGATGGACTAGCGACTTACAATGAGCAGTTCTTC. This encodes CASSLSTDGLATYNEQFF.

This clonotype was seen a single time. The chain couples TRBV6-4 to TRBJ2-1; 12 nucleotides line up with TRBD2. The CDR3 extends over 14 amino acids. With 6 bases clipped from V and 8 bases from J, the junction kept 5 bases outside the gene matches. Germline values: CDR1 MRHNA, CDR2 SNTAGT. The CDR3 DNA is TGTGCCAGCAGCACCGGGACTAGCGGGTATGAGCAGTTCTTC. Residues: CASSTGTSGYEQFF.

The rearrangement links TRBV4-2 to TRBJ1-6, with 10 bases fitting TRBD1. This CDR3 comprises 15 residues. V was clipped by 4 bases and J by 10 bases; unmatched bases: 7. In germline, CDR1 is LGHNA, CDR2 YNFKEQ. The CDR3 DNA is TGTGCCAGCAGCCCAGGGGGGACAGGGGAATCACCCCTCCACTTT. This gives the protein CASSPGGTGESPLHF.

This clonotype was seen more than once but under ten times. This rearrangement joins TRBV28 to TRBJ1-2; 10 bases align to TRBD1. J gave up 0 bases and V 3 bases, and 13 bases lay outside the gene matches. This CDR3 contains 19 residues. Germline V gives CDR1 MDHEN, CDR2 SYDVKM. This CDR3 reads CASSLGPPWTGGANYGYTF. As DNA, the CDR3 is TGTGCCAGCAGTTTGGGCCCCCCCTGGACAGGGGGAGCTAACTATGGCTACACCTTC.

The J gene is TRBJ1-2, the V gene TRBV7-2; TRBD1 agrees at 7 bases. Germline trimming cut 2 bases from V and 5 bases from J; bases unmatched to any gene: 29. Germline V CDR1 and CDR2: SGHTA, FQGNSA. The CDR3 contains 22 residues. The DNA for the CDR3 is TGTGCCAGCAGCTTACCCACGGGGACAGCGTATCGACCCCCTCGAGGACCATATGGCTACACCTTC. Its translation: CASSLPTGTAYRPPRGPYGYTF.

A remark on this clonotype: At one of its ends the junction is not consistent with the germline gene, which may arise from a read error. J is TRBJ2-1 and V is TRBV5-5; TRBD1 aligns across 10 bases. Germline-derived CDR1 and CDR2 are SGHKS and YYEKEE (reference sequence). The CDR3 runs to 15 residues. CDR3 in DNA: TGTGCCAGCAGCCCCCCGACAGGGGGCCTGGACAATGAGCAGTTC. As protein: CASSPPTGGLDNEQF. The whole variable domain, remainder taken from reference TRBV5-5 and TRBJ2-1, is DAGVTQSPTHLIKTRGQQVTLRCSPISGHKSVSWYQQVLGQGPQFIFQYYEKEERGRGNFPDRFSARQFPNYSSELNVNALLLGDSALYLCASSPPTGGLDNEQFGPGTRLTVL.

This clonotype showed up many times. The chain joins TRBV19 to TRBJ2-2; 8 bases are shared with TRBD1. The CDR3 covers 15 residues. Germline values: CDR1 LNHDA, CDR2 SQIVND (reference sequence). V dropped 1 base and J dropped 4; count of bases not matched to a gene: 2. The CDR3 sequence: CASSIGGTGTGELFF. CDR3 sequence (DNA): TGTGCCAGTAGTATAGGCGGGACAGGCACCGGGGAGCTGTTTTTT.

This clonotype was counted a few times. The chain is built from TRBV4-1 and TRBJ1-2; the D is unclear. Per germline, CDR1 MGHRA and CDR2 YSYEKL. Trimming took off 1 base at V and 6 bases at J, with 15 bases between the two ends. The CDR3 is 15 residues long. The CDR3 coding sequence is TGCGCCAGCAGCCAAGTGGTCGGTACCGCTGATGGCTACACCTTC. Amino acids: CASSQVVGTADGYTF.

The V call is TRBV4-1, the J call TRBJ1-2; 10 bases map to TRBD1. The CDR3 sequence is 13 residues long. Germline CDR1 MGHRA, CDR2 YSYEKL. J lost 6 bases, V lost 4 bases, and 2 bases had no gene match. The CDR3 reads CASSRGTGDGYTF. CDR3 DNA sequence: TGCGCCAGCAGCCGAGGGACAGGGGATGGCTACACCTTC.

This clonotype has at least ten counts. The genes are TRBV20-1 and TRBJ2-1; TRBD2 matches at 7 bases. Looked up from germline, CDR1 is DFQATT and CDR2 is SNEGSKA (reference sequence). V was clipped by 5 bases and J by 5 bases; unmatched bases: 6. CDR3 length: 13 residues. CDR3 region: CSALPLADNEQFF. DNA of the CDR3: TGCAGTGCTCTCCCCCTAGCGGACAATGAGCAGTTCTTC.

In its sample, this clonotype was seen a few times. This sequence joins TRBV6-5 and TRBJ2-3; D call uncertain. Trimming cost V 5 bases and J 2 bases, with 14 bases left between them. CDR1 is MNHEY and CDR2 is SVGAGI in the germline V gene. The CDR3 totals 15 residues. The DNA of the CDR3 is TGTGCCAGCAGTCACGGGCAGTCCCCCACAGATACGCAGTATTTT. Translating it yields CASSHGQSPTDTQYF.